The sample holds many counts of the clone carrying this TCR beta chain. This sample was included in a study of early T cells in non-severe SARS-CoV-2 infection. TCRdb analysed the 5' RACE reads with MiXCR anew, one entry per CDR3 protein. The data show around 94,000 distinct CDR3 sequences, about an eighth seen once. Germline V lookup: CDR1 MNHEY, CDR2 SVGAGI. This CDR3 spans 13 amino acids. Deletions cut 6 bases from V and 8 bases from J, with 13 bases between. The chain uses TRBV6-5 and TRBJ1-4; a possible D gene is TRBD1 (5 bases). This receptor was taken from an adult who was a healthcare worker with PCR-confirmed SARS-CoV-2 infection or an uninfected control (not recorded which). Sequences were obtained from whole blood. CDR3 in amino acids: CASSQGAVEKLFF. The CDR3 DNA follows: TGTGCCAGCAGCCAAGGGGCGGTGGAAAAACTGTTTTTT.